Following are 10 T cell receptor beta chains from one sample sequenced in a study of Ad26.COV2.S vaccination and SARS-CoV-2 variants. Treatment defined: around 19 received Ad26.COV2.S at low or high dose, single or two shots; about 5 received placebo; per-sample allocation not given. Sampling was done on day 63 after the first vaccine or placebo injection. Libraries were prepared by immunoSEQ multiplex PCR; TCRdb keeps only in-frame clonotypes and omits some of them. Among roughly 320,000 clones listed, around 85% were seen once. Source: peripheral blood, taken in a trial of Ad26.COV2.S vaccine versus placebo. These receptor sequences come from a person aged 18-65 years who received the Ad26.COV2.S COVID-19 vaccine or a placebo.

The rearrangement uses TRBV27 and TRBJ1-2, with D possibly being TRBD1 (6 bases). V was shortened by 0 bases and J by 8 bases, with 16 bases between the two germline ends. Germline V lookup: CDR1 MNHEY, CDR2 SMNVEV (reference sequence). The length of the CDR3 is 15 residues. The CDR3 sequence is CASSLSDRGATGYTF. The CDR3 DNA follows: TGTGCCAGCAGTTTATCGGATCGGGGGGCGACGGGCTACACCTTC.

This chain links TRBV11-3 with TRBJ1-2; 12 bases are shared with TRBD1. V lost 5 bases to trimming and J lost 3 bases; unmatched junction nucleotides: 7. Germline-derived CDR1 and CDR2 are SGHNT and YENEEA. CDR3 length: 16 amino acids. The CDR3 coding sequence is TGTGCCAGCAGCCCGGGACAGGGGGCTGCGGACTATGGCTACACCTTC. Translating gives CASSPGQGAADYGYTF.

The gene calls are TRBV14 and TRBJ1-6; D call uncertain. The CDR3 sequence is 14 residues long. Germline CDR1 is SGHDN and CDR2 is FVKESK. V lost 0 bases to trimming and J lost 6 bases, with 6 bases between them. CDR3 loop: CASSQDLGNSPLHF. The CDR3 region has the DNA TGTGCCAGCAGCCAAGATCTCGGTAATTCACCCCTCCACTTT.

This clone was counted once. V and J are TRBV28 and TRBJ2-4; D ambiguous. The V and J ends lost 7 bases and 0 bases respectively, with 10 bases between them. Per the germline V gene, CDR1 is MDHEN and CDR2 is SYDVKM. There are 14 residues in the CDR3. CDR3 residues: CASTPYVAKNIQYF. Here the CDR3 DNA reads TGTGCCAGCACCCCTTATGTAGCCAAAAACATTCAGTACTTC.

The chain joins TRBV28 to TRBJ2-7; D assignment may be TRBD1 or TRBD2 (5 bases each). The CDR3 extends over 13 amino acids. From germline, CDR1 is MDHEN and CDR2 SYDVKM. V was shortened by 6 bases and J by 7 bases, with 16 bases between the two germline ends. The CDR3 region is CASRPPLRGEQYF. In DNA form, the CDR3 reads TGTGCCAGCAGACCTCCTTTGAGGGGTGAGCAGTACTTC. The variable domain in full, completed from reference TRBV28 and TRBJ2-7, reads DVKVTQSSRYLVKRTGEKVFLECVQDMDHENMFWYRQDPGLGLRLIYFSYDVKMKEKGDIPEGYSVSREKKERFSLILESASTNQTSMYLCASRPPLRGEQYFGPGTRLTVT.

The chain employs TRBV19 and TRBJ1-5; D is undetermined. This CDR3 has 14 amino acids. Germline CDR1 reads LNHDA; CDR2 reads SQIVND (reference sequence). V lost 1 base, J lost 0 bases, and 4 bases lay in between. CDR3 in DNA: TGTGCCAGTAGTATAGCTGTTAGCAATCAGCCCCAGCATTTT. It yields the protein CASSIAVSNQPQHF.

CDR3 residues: CASTEANEQFF. CDR3 sequence (DNA): TGTGCCTCCACCGAGGCTAATGAGCAGTTCTTC. V and J are TRBV19 and TRBJ2-1, with D uncertain. The germline V gene encodes CDR1 LNHDA and CDR2 SQIVND (reference sequence). The V end lost 11 bases, the J end lost 7 bases, and 12 bases lay between the germline ends. This CDR3 has 11 residues.

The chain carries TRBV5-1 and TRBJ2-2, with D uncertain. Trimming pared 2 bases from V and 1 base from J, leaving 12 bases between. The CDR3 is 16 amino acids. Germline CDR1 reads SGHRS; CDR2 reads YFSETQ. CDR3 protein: CASSFVQGMNTGELFF. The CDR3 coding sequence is TGCGCCAGCAGCTTTGTCCAAGGGATGAACACCGGGGAGCTGTTTTTT.

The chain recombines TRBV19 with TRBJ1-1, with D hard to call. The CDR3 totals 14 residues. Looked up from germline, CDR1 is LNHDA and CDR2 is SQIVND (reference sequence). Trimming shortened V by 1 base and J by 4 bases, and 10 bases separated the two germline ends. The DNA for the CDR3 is TGTGCCAGTAGTATAGGTGGAGTCTTCACTGAAGCTTTCTTT. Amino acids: CASSIGGVFTEAFF.

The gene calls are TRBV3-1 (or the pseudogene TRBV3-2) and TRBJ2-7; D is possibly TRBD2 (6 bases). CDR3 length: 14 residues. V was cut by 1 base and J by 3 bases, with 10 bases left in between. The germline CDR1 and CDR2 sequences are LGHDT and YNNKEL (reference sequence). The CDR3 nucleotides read TGTGCCAGCAGCCAAGGCCAGGGAGGCTACGAGCAGTACTTC. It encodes CASSQGQGGYEQYF.